Listed below are T cell receptor beta chains from one sample, sequenced in a study of cytomegalovirus exposure and HLA in healthy donors. Profiled with immunoSEQ multiplex PCR; TCRdb holds only in-frame clones, not every one. This sample's clone table lists 100,000 to 150,000 clones. Material for sequencing was PBMCs. These receptors all stem from a man between 18 and 35 years old in good health and CMV-seronegative. Both conserved end residues are part of each CDR3. A D gene is named only where the DNA matches it firmly.

j_call d_call v_call cdr3_nt cdr3_aa
TRBJ2-3 TRBD1 TRBV10-3 TGTGCCATCAGTGAGGAACGGCTTCAGGGGGCGTCAGATACGCAGTATTTT CAISEERLQGASDTQYF
TRBJ1-1 TRBD1 TRBV6-5 TGTGCCAGCAGTTGGACAGGCCGGGCTGAAGCTTTCTTT CASSWTGRAEAFF
TRBJ1-2 NA TRBV29-1 TGCAGCTTCCGATTGGGGGCCGGCGGCTACACCTTC CSFRLGAGGYTF
TRBJ2-5 TRBD2 TRBV5-1 TGCGCCAGCAGCCCCCCTAGCGGGGGGGCCCAAGAGACCCAGTACTTC CASSPPSGGAQETQYF
TRBJ1-2 TRBD1 TRBV6-5 TGTGCCAGCAGTTCACTCCCCGACAGGGGAGACGGCTACACCTTC CASSSLPDRGDGYTF
TRBJ2-3 TRBD2 TRBV28 TGTGCCAGCAGCCCCGAGGTGATAGCGGGGTCCACAGATACGCAGTATTTT CASSPEVIAGSTDTQYF
TRBJ2-2 NA TRBV6-5 TGTGCCAGCAGTCTACTGACGAACACCGGGGAGCTGTTTTTT CASSLLTNTGELFF
TRBJ2-7 TRBD1 TRBV19 TGTGCCAGTAGTACACTCCGACAGGGGGTAACCTACGAGCAGTACTTC CASSTLRQGVTYEQYF
TRBJ1-2 TRBD1 TRBV4-3 TGCGCCAGCCGGCAAGGGACAGGGGGGGGTGATGGCTACACCTTC CASRQGTGGGDGYTF
TRBJ1-4 TRBD1 TRBV2 TGTGCCAGCAGAGAACCGGGACAGGGAGGGGAAAAACTGTTTTTT CASREPGQGGEKLFF
TRBJ2-1 NA TRBV7-2 TGTGCCAGCAGCTTACACCAGGCAGAGCAGTTCTTC CASSLHQAEQFF
TRBJ2-7 TRBD1 TRBV19 TGTGCCAGTAGCTCAAGGGGACAGGATGAGGAGCAGTACTTC CASSSRGQDEEQYF
TRBJ2-1 NA TRBV5-4 TGTGCCAGCAGCTCGGGGGCGGGGGACAATGAGCAGTTCTTC CASSSGAGDNEQFF
TRBJ2-7 TRBD1 TRBV9 TGTGCCAGCAGCGCGGGACAGACCTACGAGCAGTACTTC CASSAGQTYEQYF
TRBJ1-5 NA TRBV19 TGTGCCAGTAGTATGTTGTCAGGGATGGTTAGAAGCTTTTCGGCCCAGCATTTT CASSMLSGMVRSFSAQHF
TRBJ2-1 TRBD2 TRBV7-9 TGTGCCAGCAGCCCCCCTATAACTAGCGCTAGCTCCTACAATGAGCAGTTCTTC CASSPPITSASSYNEQFF
TRBJ1-6 NA TRBV5-6 TGTGCCAGCAGGACCGAGGAGGGAAGGTCACCCCTCCACTTT CASRTEEGRSPLHF